The T cell receptor beta chain under discussion was sequenced for a study of cytomegalovirus exposure and HLA in healthy donors. The study, taken as a whole, reports: Apparent HLA restriction characterized most CMV-associated TCR beta chains in a later analysis. Several of the most significant clusters were apparently associated with common viral pathogens in a later analysis. An analysis done earlier found most TCR beta V segments productive about 87% or about 30% of the time. In a later analysis, a missense DCLRE1C variant was linked to TCR beta V- and J-gene trimming.

This clone was found a few times. Its target is not known. With 60 Vbeta and 13 Jbeta primers, the PCR was carried out. Here immunoSEQ multiplex PCR was the method, and the copy in TCRdb shows in-frame clones only, minus some. The sample records roughly 200,000 clones, over 75% being singletons. V gave up 6 bases and J gave up 1 base; unmatched junction bases: 3. The germline gives CDR1 SGHTA, CDR2 FQGNSA. The CDR3 is made up of 13 amino acids. The receptor's source is a woman aged 45-60 years in good health and CMV-seronegative. The gene calls are TRBV7-2 and TRBJ2-7; 7 bases map to TRBD2. The sequenced material came from PBMCs. CDR3 nucleotides: TGTGCCAGCAGTATTAGCGGGTCCTACGAGCAGTACTTC. Amino acid sequence: CASSISGSYEQYF.